This T cell receptor (beta chain) was identified during a study of CD8+CD57+ T cells in acquired aplastic anemia. V dropped 3 bases and J dropped 7; count of bases not matched to a gene: 13. Germline V gene sequence: CDR1 SGHDT, CDR2 YYEEEE. The CDR3 contains 15 residues. For sequencing, patients were chosen who had shown expansion of CD8+CD57+ cells by flow cytometry. Profiling of TCR beta VDJ combinations and CDR3 sequences used genomic DNA as template. TCRdb reprocessed the reads with MiXCR, giving one entry per CDR3 protein. The sample records about 200,000 distinct CDR3 sequences, roughly 50% being singletons. In regard to this clonotype: This clone may be a read error of a much larger clone one base away.

The chain combines TRBV5-6 with TRBJ2-7, with TRBD1 matching over 7 bases. Source material: sorted CD4+, CD8+, or CD8+CD57+ T cells (not recorded which) from PBMCs. This sequence was found in a human donor with aplastic anemia. Here the CDR3 DNA reads TGTGCCAGCAGCTCTGCCGGGACAGAGAACAATGAGCAGTACTTC. Its protein is CASSSAGTENNEQYF.